This TCR beta chain was sequenced in a study of neurological immune-mediated disorders. One entry per CDR3 protein results from TCRdb running MiXCR on the 5' RACE reads. The sample records roughly 88,000 distinct CDR3 sequences, under 4.5% being singletons. CDR1 DFQATT and CDR2 SNEGSKA come from the germline V gene (reference sequence). This CDR3 is built from 18 residues. Unmatched junction bases numbered 14, after V lost 5 bases and J lost 0 bases. This chain links TRBV20-1 with TRBJ2-1; 9 bases fit TRBD2. This receptor was identified in a woman aged 45-65 years with multiple sclerosis. Sequenced material: PBMCs. For the CDR3, the DNA is TGCAGTGCTCTCCGGGCAAGCGGGGGGACCAGCTCCTACAATGAGCAGTTCTTC. It translates to CSALRASGGTSSYNEQFF.